The present TCR beta chain was sequenced within a study of T-cell memory formation after mild COVID-19. Study-level findings and limits: What remained unconfirmed was the SARS-CoV-2 specificity of second-wave clones peaking on day 37. CD4+ clones that contracted lay mainly in CM and EM; CD8+ ones lay in EMRA.

The V gene's germline CDR1 is WNHNN and CDR2 SYGVQD (reference sequence). V shed 3 bases and J shed 5 bases, with 14 bases lying between them. This CDR3 comprises 15 residues. This clonotype was seen a few times. Its antigen is undetermined. The 5'RACE method, run with constant-segment primers, produced TCR alpha and TCR beta cDNA libraries (carrying sample barcodes and UMIs). TCRdb reprocessed the 5' RACE reads with MiXCR, giving one entry per CDR3 protein. In the table there are some 290,000 distinct CDR3 sequences, around 15% of which are singletons. The clonotype originates from a man aged 18 to 29 who had mild COVID-19 (a few samples of this study predate the infection). Cell type and time point are not known. Material for sequencing was PBMCs or a T cell subset sorted from them (not recorded which). This rearrangement joins TRBV10-1 to TRBJ2-1, with D perhaps matching TRBD2 (6 bases). The CDR3, as DNA: TGCGCCAGCAGTGATGGGGGGACGGAAAACAATGAGCAGTTCTTC. Protein sequence: CASSDGGTENNEQFF.